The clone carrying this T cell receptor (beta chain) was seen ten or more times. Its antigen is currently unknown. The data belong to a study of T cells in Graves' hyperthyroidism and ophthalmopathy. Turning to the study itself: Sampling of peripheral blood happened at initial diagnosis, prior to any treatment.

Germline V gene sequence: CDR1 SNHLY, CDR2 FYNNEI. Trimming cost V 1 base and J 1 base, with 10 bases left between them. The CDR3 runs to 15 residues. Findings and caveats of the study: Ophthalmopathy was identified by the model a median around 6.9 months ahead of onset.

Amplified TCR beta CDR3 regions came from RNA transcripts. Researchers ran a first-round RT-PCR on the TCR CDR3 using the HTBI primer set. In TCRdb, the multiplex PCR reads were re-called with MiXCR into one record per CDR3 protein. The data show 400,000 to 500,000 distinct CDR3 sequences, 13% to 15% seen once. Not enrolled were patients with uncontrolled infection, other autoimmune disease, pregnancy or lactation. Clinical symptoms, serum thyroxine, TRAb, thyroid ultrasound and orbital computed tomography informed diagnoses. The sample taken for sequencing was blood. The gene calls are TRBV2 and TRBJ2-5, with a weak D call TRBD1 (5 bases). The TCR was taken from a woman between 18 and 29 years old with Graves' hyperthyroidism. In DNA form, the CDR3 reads TGTGCCAGCAGTGAAGGCTCCAGGGCCCAAGAGACCCAGTACTTC. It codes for CASSEGSRAQETQYF. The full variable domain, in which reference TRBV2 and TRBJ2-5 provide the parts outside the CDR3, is EPEVTQTPSHQVTQMGQEVILRCVPISNHLYFYWYRQILGQKVEFLVSFYNNEISEKSEIFDDQFSVERPDGSNFTLKIRSTKLEDSAMYFCASSEGSRAQETQYFGPGTRLLVL.